The next 3 T cell receptor beta chains were all read from a single sample in a study of T cell responses to AZD1222 COVID-19 vaccine. Measured with immunoSEQ multiplex PCR; TCRdb has only the in-frame clones, and not every one. The sample has some 79,000 clones; around 81% are singletons. The sequences come from peripheral blood, collected 28 days after the second AZD1222 dose. The receptors were gathered from an adult who received the AZD1222 COVID-19 vaccine.

The chain links TRBV30 to TRBJ2-3; 10 bases match TRBD2. The J segment lost 4 bases and the V segment lost 2 bases, leaving 9 bases of the junction unmatched. Germline V CDR1 and CDR2: GTSNPN, SVGIG (reference sequence). This CDR3 is 16 amino acids long. The CDR3 DNA is TGTGCCTGGAGTTGGTTAGCGGGAGGTGGCGCAGATACGCAGTATTTT. Protein sequence: CAWSWLAGGGADTQYF.

The chain recombines TRBV27 with TRBJ2-7, with TRBD1 as a possible D gene (7 bases). This CDR3 spans 12 amino acids. Germline CDR1 reads MNHEY; CDR2 reads SMNVEV (reference sequence). V lost 10 bases, J lost 7 bases, and 17 bases lay in between. The CDR3 nucleotides read TGTGCCACAAGACAGGGTGGGGGGGAGCAGTACTTC. It yields the protein CATRQGGGEQYF.

This clone was detected only a few times. The chain couples TRBV3-1 (or the pseudogene TRBV3-2) to TRBJ1-6; 12 nucleotides align to TRBD1. The CDR3 is 19 residues long. CDR1 LGHDT and CDR2 YNNKEL come from the germline V gene (reference sequence). J lost 6 bases, V lost 2 bases, and 11 bases had no gene match. This CDR3 reads CASSQLTGTGGTFNSPLHF. The CDR3 DNA reads as TGTGCCAGCAGCCAATTGACCGGGACAGGGGGCACCTTTAATTCACCCCTCCACTTT.